This record concerns one TCR beta chain sequence. Data came from immunoSEQ multiplex PCR; TCRdb stores just in-frame clones and leaves some out. This table has around 140,000 clones, roughly 89% appearing once. This specimen comes from a study of blood T cell repertoires in COVID-19. About the research overall: Italy, Spain and the United States were the sources of the convalescent and acute COVID-19 samples.

Germline loops: CDR1 SGHRS, CDR2 YFSETQ. The CDR3 loop spans 15 amino acids. Trimming cost V 0 bases and J 4 bases; bases outside gene matches: 4. The source is a man in his fifties or sixties with active or convalescent COVID-19. Sample: peripheral blood. The V call is TRBV5-1, the J call TRBJ2-3; 8 bases are a match to TRBD2. The CDR3, as DNA: TGCGCCAGCAGCTTGGAAGCGGGAGTCGCAGATACGCAGTATTTT. Its translation is CASSLEAGVADTQYF.